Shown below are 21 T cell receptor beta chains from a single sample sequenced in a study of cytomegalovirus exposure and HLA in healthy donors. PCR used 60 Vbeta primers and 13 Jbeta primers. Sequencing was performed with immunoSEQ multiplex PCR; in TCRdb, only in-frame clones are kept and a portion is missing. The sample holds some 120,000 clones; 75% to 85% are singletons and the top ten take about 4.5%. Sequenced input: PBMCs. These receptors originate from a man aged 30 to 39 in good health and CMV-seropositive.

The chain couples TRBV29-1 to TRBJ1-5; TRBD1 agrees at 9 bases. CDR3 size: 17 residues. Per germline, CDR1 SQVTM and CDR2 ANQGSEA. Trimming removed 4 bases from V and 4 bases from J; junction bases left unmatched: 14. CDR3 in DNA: TGCAGCGTTGTGGAGACGGGACAGGGTATGGGAAATCAGCCCCAGCATTTT. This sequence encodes CSVVETGQGMGNQPQHF.

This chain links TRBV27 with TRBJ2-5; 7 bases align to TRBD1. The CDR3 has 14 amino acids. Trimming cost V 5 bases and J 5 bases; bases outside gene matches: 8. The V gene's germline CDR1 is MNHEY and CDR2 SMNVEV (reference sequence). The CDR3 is CASSRRQGGETQYF. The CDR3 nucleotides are TGTGCCAGCAGTAGACGACAGGGTGGCGAGACCCAGTACTTC.

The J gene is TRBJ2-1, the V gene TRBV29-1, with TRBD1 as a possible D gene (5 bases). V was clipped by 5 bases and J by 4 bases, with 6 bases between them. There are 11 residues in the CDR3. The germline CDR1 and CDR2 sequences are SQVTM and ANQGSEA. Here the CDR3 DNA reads TGCAGCGTTAGACAGTACAATGAGCAGTTCTTC. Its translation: CSVRQYNEQFF.

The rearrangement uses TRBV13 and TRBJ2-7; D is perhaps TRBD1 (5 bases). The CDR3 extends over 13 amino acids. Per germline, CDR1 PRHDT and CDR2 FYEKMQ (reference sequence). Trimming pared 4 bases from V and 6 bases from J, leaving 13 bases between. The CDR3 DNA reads TGTGCCAGCAGCTCGAAGACAGTTACCGAGCAGTACTTC. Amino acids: CASSSKTVTEQYF.

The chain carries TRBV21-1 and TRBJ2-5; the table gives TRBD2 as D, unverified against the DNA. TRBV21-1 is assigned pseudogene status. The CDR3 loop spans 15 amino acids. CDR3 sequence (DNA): TGTGCCAGCAGCACCAAGGATAGGGAGCCAGAGACCCAGTACTTC. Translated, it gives CASSTKDREPETQYF.

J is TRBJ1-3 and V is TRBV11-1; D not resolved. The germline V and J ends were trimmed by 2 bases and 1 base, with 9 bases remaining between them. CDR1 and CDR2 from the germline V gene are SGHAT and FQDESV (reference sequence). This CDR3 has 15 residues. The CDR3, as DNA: TGTGCCAGCAGCTTAAACAGCCCGTCTGGAAACACCATATATTTT. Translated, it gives CASSLNSPSGNTIYF.

The CDR3 DNA reads TGTGCCAGCAGCGTAGGATCGGGGTTCTCCTACGAGCAGTACTTC. This sequence encodes CASSVGSGFSYEQYF. The rearrangement joins TRBV9 to TRBJ2-7, with D maybe TRBD2 (5 bases). The CDR3 consists of 15 residues. V shed 0 bases and J shed 0 bases, with 10 bases lying between them. Germline V lookup: CDR1 SGDLS, CDR2 YYNGEE.

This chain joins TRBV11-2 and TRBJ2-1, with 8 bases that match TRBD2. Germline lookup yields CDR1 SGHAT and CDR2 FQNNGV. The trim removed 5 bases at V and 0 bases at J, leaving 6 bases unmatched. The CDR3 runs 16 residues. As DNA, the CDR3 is TGTGCCAGCAGCGCCCGGGGGGGGACCTCCTACAATGAGCAGTTCTTC. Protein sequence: CASSARGGTSYNEQFF. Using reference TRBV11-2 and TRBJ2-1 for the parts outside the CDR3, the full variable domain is EAGVAQSPRYKIIEKRQSVAFWCNPISGHATLYWYQQILGQGPKLLIQFQNNGVVDDSQLPKDRFSAERLKGVDSTLKIQPAKLEDSAVYLCASSARGGTSYNEQFFGPGTRLTVL.

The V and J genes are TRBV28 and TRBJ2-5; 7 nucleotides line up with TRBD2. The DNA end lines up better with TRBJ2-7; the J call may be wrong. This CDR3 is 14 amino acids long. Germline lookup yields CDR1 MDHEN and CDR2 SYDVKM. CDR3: CASLGDGGSYEQYF. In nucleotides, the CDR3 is TGTGCCAGCCTTGGGGACGGGGGGAGCTACGAGCAGTACTTC.

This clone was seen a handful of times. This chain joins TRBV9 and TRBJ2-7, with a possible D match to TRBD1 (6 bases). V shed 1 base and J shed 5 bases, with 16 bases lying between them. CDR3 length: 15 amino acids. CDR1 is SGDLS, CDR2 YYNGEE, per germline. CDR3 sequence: CASSVQPTGSHEQYF. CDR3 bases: TGTGCCAGCAGCGTACAACCGACAGGCAGTCACGAGCAGTACTTC.

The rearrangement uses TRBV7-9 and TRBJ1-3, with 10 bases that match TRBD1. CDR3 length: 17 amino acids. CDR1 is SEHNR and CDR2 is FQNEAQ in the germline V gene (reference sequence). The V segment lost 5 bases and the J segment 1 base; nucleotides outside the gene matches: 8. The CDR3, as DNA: TGTGCCAGCAGCGACCTACCGGGACAGGGGTCTGGAAACACCATATATTTT. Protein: CASSDLPGQGSGNTIYF.

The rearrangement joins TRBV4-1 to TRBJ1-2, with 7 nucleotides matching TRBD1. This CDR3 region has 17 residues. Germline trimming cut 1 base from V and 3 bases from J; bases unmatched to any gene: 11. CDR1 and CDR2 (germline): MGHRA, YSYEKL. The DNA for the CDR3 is TGCGCCAGCAGCCAAGTGCACCACCGGGACAGCTACTATGGCTACACCTTC. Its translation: CASSQVHHRDSYYGYTF.

CDR3: CASGTGRETQYF. Written as DNA, the CDR3 is TGTGCTAGTGGCACAGGGCGAGAGACCCAGTACTTC. V gene TRBV12-5 combines with J gene TRBJ2-5, with D maybe TRBD1 (6 bases). The CDR3 extends over 12 amino acids. Trimming took 6 bases from V and 4 from J, leaving 9 bases between them. CDR1 and CDR2 (germline): LGHNT, FRNRAP.

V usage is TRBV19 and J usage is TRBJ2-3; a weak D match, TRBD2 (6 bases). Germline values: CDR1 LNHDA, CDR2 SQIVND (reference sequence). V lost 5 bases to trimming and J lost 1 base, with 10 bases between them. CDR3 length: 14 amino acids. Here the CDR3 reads CASSWRRGTDTQYF. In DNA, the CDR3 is TGTGCCAGTAGTTGGCGGAGGGGCACAGATACGCAGTATTTT. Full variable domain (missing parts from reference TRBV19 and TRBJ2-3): DGGITQSPKYLFRKEGQNVTLSCEQNLNHDAMYWYRQDPGQGLRLIYYSQIVNDFQKGDIAEGYSVSREKKESFPLTVTSAQKNPTAFYLCASSWRRGTDTQYFGPGTRLTVL.

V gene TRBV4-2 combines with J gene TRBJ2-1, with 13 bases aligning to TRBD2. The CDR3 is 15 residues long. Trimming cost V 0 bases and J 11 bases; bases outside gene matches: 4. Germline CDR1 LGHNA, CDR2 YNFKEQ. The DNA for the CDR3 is TGTGCCAGCAGCCAAGAGGCGACTAGCGGGGGGAAGCAGTTCTTC. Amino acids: CASSQEATSGGKQFF.

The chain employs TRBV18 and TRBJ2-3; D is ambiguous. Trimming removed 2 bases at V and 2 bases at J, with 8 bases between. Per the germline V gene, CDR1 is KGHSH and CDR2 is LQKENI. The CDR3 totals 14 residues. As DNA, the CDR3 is TGTGCCAGCTCACCAGTGGGCAACACAGATACGCAGTATTTT. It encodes CASSPVGNTDTQYF.

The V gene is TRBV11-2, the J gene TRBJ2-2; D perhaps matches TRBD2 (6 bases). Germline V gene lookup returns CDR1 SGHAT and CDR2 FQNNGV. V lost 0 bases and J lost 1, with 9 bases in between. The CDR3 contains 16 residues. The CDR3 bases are TGTGCCAGCAGCTTAGATGGAGCGGGGAACACCGGGGAGCTGTTTTTT. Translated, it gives CASSLDGAGNTGELFF.

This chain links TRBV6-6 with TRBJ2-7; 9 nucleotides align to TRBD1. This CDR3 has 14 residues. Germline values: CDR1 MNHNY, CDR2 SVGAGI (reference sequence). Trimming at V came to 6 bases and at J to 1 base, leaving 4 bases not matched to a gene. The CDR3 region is CASRPGQGSYEQYF. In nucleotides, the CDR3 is TGTGCCAGCAGGCCGGGACAGGGTTCCTACGAGCAGTACTTC.

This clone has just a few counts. The CDR3: CASSVGLAGVRETQYF. CDR3 in DNA: TGCGCCAGCAGCGTGGGACTAGCGGGAGTGCGAGAGACCCAGTACTTC. The rearrangement joins TRBV5-1 to TRBJ2-5; TRBD2 aligns across 14 bases. Germline lookup yields CDR1 SGHRS and CDR2 YFSETQ. The CDR3 has 16 amino acids. Trimming cost V 4 bases and J 4 bases; bases outside gene matches: 6.

The CDR3 spells CASGSGFSTDTQYF. In DNA, the CDR3 is TGTGCTAGTGGTTCGGGTTTTAGCACAGATACGCAGTATTTT. The V gene is TRBV12-5, the J gene TRBJ2-3; D is uncertain. Trimming pared 4 bases from V and 0 bases from J, leaving 8 bases between. Germline CDR1 reads LGHNT; CDR2 reads FRNRAP. The CDR3 runs 14 residues.

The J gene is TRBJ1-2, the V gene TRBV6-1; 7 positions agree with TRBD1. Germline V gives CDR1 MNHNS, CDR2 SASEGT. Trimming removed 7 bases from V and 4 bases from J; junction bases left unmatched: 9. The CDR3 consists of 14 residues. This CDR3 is CASIQKGASYGYTF. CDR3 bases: TGTGCCAGCATTCAAAAGGGGGCGAGCTATGGCTACACCTTC.